This passage covers 8 T cell receptor beta chains from one sample sequenced in a study of shared clonotypes between healthy human individuals. Clones were sequenced by immunoSEQ multiplex PCR, and TCRdb holds only the in-frame ones, with some missing. Among 1 million to 1.3 million clones, more than 75% were seen once, and the ten largest hold roughly 0.57%. The material sequenced was memory CD4+ T cells from PBMCs. Subset indicated: CD45RA-negative fraction. These receptor sequences come from a man aged 18 to 29 in good health. Some clones in this sample may be carry-over from other donors' samples.

The rearrangement uses TRBV7-2 and TRBJ1-2; D is perhaps TRBD1 (5 bases). This CDR3 comprises 14 residues. The germline V gene has CDR1 SGHTA and CDR2 FQGNSA. The V and J ends lost 5 bases and 4 bases respectively, with 14 bases between them. The CDR3 region is CASSLLRGSYGYTF. CDR3 coding DNA: TGTGCCAGCAGCCTACTTAGGGGCAGCTATGGCTACACCTTC.

The chain employs TRBV2 and TRBJ2-3; D unclear. This CDR3 spans 13 amino acids. CDR1 is SNHLY and CDR2 is FYNNEI in the germline V gene. V lost 7 bases to trimming and J lost 6 bases, with 14 bases between them. CDR3 nucleotide sequence: TGTGCCAGCACTAACGACGAACTGGATACGCAGTATTTT. Its protein is CASTNDELDTQYF. Filled out from reference TRBV2 and TRBJ2-3, the complete variable domain reads EPEVTQTPSHQVTQMGQEVILRCVPISNHLYFYWYRQILGQKVEFLVSFYNNEISEKSEIFDDQFSVERPDGSNFTLKIRSTKLEDSAMYFCASTNDELDTQYFGPGTRLTVL.

This chain joins TRBV29-1 and TRBJ1-2; D is uncertain. The germline V gene encodes CDR1 SQVTM and CDR2 ANQGSEA. Trimming removed 0 bases at V and 7 bases at J, with 6 bases between. The CDR3 is made up of 11 amino acids. The CDR3 loop reads CSVEEGIGYTF. As DNA, the CDR3 is TGCAGCGTTGAAGAGGGTATTGGCTACACCTTC.

This clone was observed a handful of times. This chain uses TRBV19 with TRBJ1-2; possible D gene TRBD1, 6 bases. Deletions cut 7 bases from V and 4 bases from J, with 22 bases between. Looked up from germline, CDR1 is LNHDA and CDR2 is SQIVND (reference sequence). The length of the CDR3 is 16 residues. CDR3 sequence reads: CASNRLQGPGLYGYTF. CDR3 nucleotides: TGTGCCAGTAACCGCTTACAGGGTCCCGGGCTCTATGGCTACACCTTC.

This chain links TRBV5-4 with TRBJ1-1, with D unresolved. Trimming removed 4 bases from V and 7 bases from J, with 14 bases in between. The CDR3 has 13 residues. Germline V gene sequence: CDR1 SGHNT, CDR2 YYREEE (reference sequence). The DNA of the CDR3 is TGTGCCAGCAGCCCCCGAGGTCGAGATGAAGCTTTCTTT. Translation gives CASSPRGRDEAFF.

The J gene is TRBJ2-7, the V gene TRBV23-1; possible D gene TRBD1, 5 bases. TRBV23-1 has ORF status, its function being uncertain. The V end was cut by 2 bases, the J end by 2 bases, with 22 bases between. The CDR3 extends over 18 amino acids. This chain's CDR3 is CASSQPPPLGQQTYEQYF. The CDR3 nucleotides read TGCGCCAGCAGTCAACCACCCCCCCTGGGGCAGCAGACCTACGAGCAGTACTTC.

The chain's CDR3 is CAWRVGTGLRYGYTF. CDR3 coding DNA: TGTGCCTGGAGGGTGGGGACAGGGCTGCGCTATGGCTACACCTTC. The rearrangement uses TRBV30 and TRBJ1-2; 9 nucleotides line up with TRBD1. The germline V gene encodes CDR1 GTSNPN and CDR2 SVGIG (reference sequence). With 3 bases clipped from V and 4 bases from J, the junction kept 9 bases outside the gene matches. There are 15 residues in the CDR3.

CDR3 bases: TGTGCCAGCAGCCTCTTTGGAGGGTCCAACGAGCAGTACTTC. It specifies CASSLFGGSNEQYF. The V gene is TRBV11-1, the J gene TRBJ2-7, with D perhaps TRBD2 (6 bases). V was cut by 5 bases and J by 5 bases, with 16 bases left in between. In germline, CDR1 is SGHAT, CDR2 FQDESV (reference sequence). The CDR3 spans 14 residues.